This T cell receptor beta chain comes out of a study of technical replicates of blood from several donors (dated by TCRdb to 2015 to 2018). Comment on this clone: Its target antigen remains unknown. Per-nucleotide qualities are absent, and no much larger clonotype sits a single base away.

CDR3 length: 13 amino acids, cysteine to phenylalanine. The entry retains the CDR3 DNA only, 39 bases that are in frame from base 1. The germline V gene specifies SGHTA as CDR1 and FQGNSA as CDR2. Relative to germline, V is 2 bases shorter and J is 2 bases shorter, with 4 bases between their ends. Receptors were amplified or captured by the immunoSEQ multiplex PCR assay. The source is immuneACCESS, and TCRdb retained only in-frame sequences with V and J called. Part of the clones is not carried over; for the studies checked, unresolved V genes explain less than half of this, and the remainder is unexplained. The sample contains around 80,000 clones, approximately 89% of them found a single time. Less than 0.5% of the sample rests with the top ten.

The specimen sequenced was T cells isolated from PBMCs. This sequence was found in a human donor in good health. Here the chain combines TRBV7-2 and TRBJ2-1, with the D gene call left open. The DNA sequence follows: TGTGCCAGCAGCTTAAGCCCCTACAATGAGCAGTTCTTC. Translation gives CASSLSPYNEQFF. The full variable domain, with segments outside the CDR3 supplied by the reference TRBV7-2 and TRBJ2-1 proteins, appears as GAGVSQSPSNKVTEKGKDVELRCDPISGHTALYWYRQSLGQGLEFLIYFQGNSAPDKSGLPSDRFSAERTGGSVSTLTIQRTQQEDSAVYLCASSLSPYNEQFFGPGTRLTVL.